This T cell receptor (beta chain) was captured by sequencing in a study of response to subunit inactivated influenza vaccine. Study findings and constraints: The study's authors posited that every seasonal influenza vaccination enlists few new T cells.

A remark on this clonotype: No antigen is known for it.

TCRdb fed the RT-PCR reads into MiXCR, producing one record per CDR3 protein. This table holds approximately 730,000 distinct CDR3 sequences, roughly 13% found once. This sequence was found in a man between 50 and 59 years old who received an inactivated influenza vaccine. The sequencing used PBMCs from blood, collected around two weeks before vaccination.

CDR3 residues: CASSVGLFSYEQYF. The DNA of the CDR3 is TGTGCCAGCAGCGTAGGCCTATTCTCCTACGAGCAGTACTTC. The chain has TRBV9 and TRBJ2-7; D is uncertain. Looked up from germline, CDR1 is SGDLS and CDR2 is YYNGEE. The CDR3 has 14 amino acids. Trimming removed 0 bases at V and 0 bases at J, with 7 bases between.